What follows are 28 T cell receptor beta chains derived from one specimen sequenced in a study of early T cells in non-severe SARS-CoV-2 infection. One entry per CDR3 protein, called by TCRdb with MiXCR from the 5' RACE reads. The profile covers about 22,000 distinct CDR3 sequences, with 5% appearing a single time and approximately 4.2% taken by the ten largest. Sequences were obtained from whole blood. The receptor source for this set is an adult who was a healthcare worker with PCR-confirmed SARS-CoV-2 infection or an uninfected control (not recorded which).

This clonotype was recorded many times. The chain's CDR3 is CASSLAGQITEQYF. CDR3 coding DNA: TGTGCCAGCAGCTTAGCCGGGCAGATCACCGAGCAGTACTTC. The V call is TRBV13, the J call TRBJ2-7; D is uncertain. Germline V gene data show CDR1 as PRHDT and CDR2 as FYEKMQ (reference sequence). Trimming took 1 base from V and 6 from J, leaving 13 bases between them. The length of the CDR3 is 14 residues. The entire variable domain, with the rest obtained from reference TRBV13 and TRBJ2-7, is as follows: AAGVIQSPRHLIKEKRETATLKCYPIPRHDTVYWYQQGPGQDPQFLISFYEKMQSDKGSIPDRFSAQQFSDYHSELNMSSLELGDSALYFCASSLAGQITEQYFGPGTRLTVT.

This clonotype came up a few times. The V gene is TRBV3-1, the J gene TRBJ2-7; D remains unclear. The germline V and J ends were trimmed by 2 bases and 3 bases, with 11 bases remaining between them. In germline, CDR1 is LGHDT, CDR2 YNNKEL (reference sequence). CDR3 length: 14 residues. DNA for the CDR3: TGTGCCAGCAGCCAAAAAGCGCCGGGCTACGAGCAGTACTTC. Encoded protein: CASSQKAPGYEQYF.

The V gene is TRBV4-3, the J gene TRBJ1-5, with D possibly matching TRBD1 (5 bases). The V gene lost 8 bases and the J gene lost 0 bases, with 14 bases spanning the gap. The CDR3 has 15 residues. The germline CDR1 and CDR2 sequences are LGHNA and YSLEER. CDR3 coding DNA: TGCGCCAGCGCAAAACAGGTTTATAGCAATCAGCCCCAGCATTTT. Protein sequence: CASAKQVYSNQPQHF.

The V and J genes are TRBV7-9 and TRBJ2-7; no reliable D call. The CDR3 sequence is 13 residues long. V was pared by 10 bases and J by 5 bases, with 18 bases between. Germline loops: CDR1 SEHNR, CDR2 FQNEAQ (reference sequence). Written as DNA, the CDR3 is TGTGCCACCTCGGGCCAGGTTATGGACGAGCAGTACTTC. It codes for CATSGQVMDEQYF.

This clonotype came up many times. The chain carries TRBV27 and TRBJ2-3; 10 nucleotides match TRBD2. Trimming at V came to 3 bases and at J to 14 bases, leaving 14 bases not matched to a gene. The CDR3 consists of 15 residues. Looked up from germline, CDR1 is MNHEY and CDR2 is SMNVEV (reference sequence). In nucleotides, the CDR3 is TGTGCCAGCAGTTTTGGGGGGACTAGCGCGCGAAGGTGGTATTTT. It yields the protein CASSFGGTSARRWYF.

By sample share, this clonotype is medium-sized. The chain has TRBV28 and TRBJ2-7; 7 bases map to TRBD1. The CDR3 totals 13 residues. Germline lookup yields CDR1 MDHEN and CDR2 SYDVKM. The V gene end was trimmed by 6 bases and the J gene end by 5 bases; junction bases not matched to a gene: 7. The DNA of the CDR3 is TGTGCCAGCAGGAATGACAGGGTCCACGAGCAGTACTTC. Translated, it gives CASRNDRVHEQYF.

The V gene is TRBV9, the J gene TRBJ2-2, with 9 bases matching TRBD2. CDR1 and CDR2 (germline): SGDLS, YYNGEE. The CDR3 length is 16 residues. The V and J ends lost 4 bases and 0 bases, in that order; junction bases with no gene match: 4. CDR3 nucleotides: TGTGCCAGCAGCTCCCGGACTAGCGCGAACACCGGGGAGCTGTTTTTT. Its translation is CASSSRTSANTGELFF.

This clonotype showed up many times. The chain uses TRBV11-2 and TRBJ2-5; TRBD2 matches at 7 bases. Germline CDR1 is SGHAT and CDR2 is FQNNGV. V lost 5 bases and J lost 5; bases outside the gene matches: 8. The CDR3 has 14 amino acids. The CDR3 coding sequence is TGTGCCAGCAGCCCTGCGGGGGTCAGCGAGACCCAGTACTTC. Its translation is CASSPAGVSETQYF.

This clonotype was detected a few times. The chain uses TRBV28 and TRBJ1-1, with a weak D call TRBD1 (6 bases). V dropped 2 bases and J dropped 6 bases, with 13 bases sitting between them. The germline gives CDR1 MDHEN, CDR2 SYDVKM. The CDR3 is made up of 14 amino acids. The DNA of the CDR3 is TGTGCCAGCAGTTTAAGGGGGGGCATACCTGAAGCTTTCTTT. This sequence encodes CASSLRGGIPEAFF.

This clonotype was counted at least ten times. This chain connects TRBV11-2 to TRBJ2-3; D is unclear. CDR3 length: 15 residues. Germline V gene sequence: CDR1 SGHAT, CDR2 FQNNGV. Between the trimmed V and J ends, which lost 4 bases and 0 bases, there was a span of 11 bases. In nucleotides, the CDR3 is TGTGCCAGCAGCTCCTGGACGGCTAGCACAGATACGCAGTATTTT. Residues: CASSSWTASTDTQYF.

This clonotype was observed a handful of times. This rearrangement joins TRBV5-6 to TRBJ2-3; 8 bases are shared with TRBD1. The junction had 6 bases not matched to a gene; V was cut back by 4 bases and J by 2 bases. This CDR3 contains 15 residues. The germline CDR1 and CDR2 sequences are SGHDT and YYEEEE. The CDR3 here is CASSKGTGDTDTQYF. The CDR3 bases are TGTGCCAGCAGCAAAGGGACAGGAGACACAGATACGCAGTATTTT.

This clonotype was found many times. The chain uses TRBV9 and TRBJ1-1; D is undetermined. The CDR3 sequence is 14 residues long. Looked up from germline, CDR1 is SGDLS and CDR2 is YYNGEE. V was shortened by 5 bases and J by 4 bases, with 15 bases between the two germline ends. For the CDR3, the DNA is TGTGCCAGCAGTGCCCGAGTTTTTCCCACTGAAGCTTTCTTT. It yields the protein CASSARVFPTEAFF.

This clonotype is categorized as medium-sized. The genes are TRBV27 and TRBJ2-7; a possible D gene is TRBD2 (7 bases). The CDR3 length is 13 residues. The germline CDR1 and CDR2 sequences are MNHEY and SMNVEV (reference sequence). V was cut by 5 bases and J by 6 bases, with 14 bases left in between. In DNA, the CDR3 is TGTGCCAGCAGTCCCCGTGGGGGGGCCGAGCAGTACTTC. It is translated as CASSPRGGAEQYF.

The chain employs TRBV7-3 and TRBJ2-1; 8 bases agree with TRBD2. The germline gives CDR1 SGHTA, CDR2 FQGTGA. The CDR3 extends over 14 amino acids. The junction had 6 bases not matched to a gene; V was cut back by 5 bases and J by 6 bases. CDR3 in DNA: TGTGCCAGCAGCCCCCGACTAGCGAGCAATGAGCAGTTCTTC. This translates into CASSPRLASNEQFF.

Ten or more counts support this clonotype. The V and J genes are TRBV19 and TRBJ2-7; tentatively, D is TRBD1 (7 bases). Germline V gene lookup returns CDR1 LNHDA and CDR2 SQIVND (reference sequence). There are 16 residues in the CDR3. V dropped 6 bases and J dropped 0 bases, with 18 bases sitting between them. CDR3 protein: CASRGRGTASSYEQYF. The CDR3 DNA is TGTGCCAGTAGGGGCCGCGGGACAGCATCCTCCTACGAGCAGTACTTC.

In this sample, this clonotype turned up many times. V gene TRBV2 combines with J gene TRBJ1-5; D ambiguous. CDR3 length: 13 residues. Deletions cut 7 bases from V and 2 bases from J, with 9 bases between. CDR1 SNHLY and CDR2 FYNNEI come from the germline V gene. In nucleotides, the CDR3 is TGTGCCAGCATCCAGGACGGCAATCAGCCCCAGCATTTT. Translation: CASIQDGNQPQHF.

This clonotype showed up many times. The chain joins TRBV6-5 to TRBJ2-7; 8 nucleotides match TRBD1. The ends lost 7 bases at V and 3 bases at J; junction bases unmatched: 8. This CDR3 spans 14 amino acids. The V gene's germline CDR1 is MNHEY and CDR2 SVGAGI. Here the CDR3 reads CASTKGRGRYEQYF. DNA of the CDR3: TGTGCCAGCACCAAAGGCAGGGGGCGCTACGAGCAGTACTTC.

This clonotype was counted ten times or more. The chain employs TRBV12-3 or TRBV12-4 and TRBJ2-7; TRBD1 or TRBD2 may be the D gene (5 bases each). This CDR3 contains 13 residues. Trimming cost V 6 bases and J 3 bases, with 12 bases left between them. Here the CDR3 reads CASREGTVYEQYF. In DNA, the CDR3 is TGTGCCAGCAGAGAGGGGACGGTCTACGAGCAGTACTTC.

The V gene is TRBV30, the J gene TRBJ1-4; D is unclear. Germline V lookup: CDR1 GTSNPN, CDR2 SVGIG (reference sequence). V was trimmed by 2 bases and J by 5 bases, leaving 12 bases between them. The CDR3 covers 14 residues. CDR3 DNA: TGTGCCTGGAGTCGGCCAGGTTCGAATGAAAAACTGTTTTTT. Translated, it gives CAWSRPGSNEKLFF. Full variable domain (remainder filled in from reference TRBV30 and TRBJ1-4): SQTIHQWPATLVQPVGSPLSLECTVEGTSNPNLYWYRQAAGRGLQLLFYSVGIGQISSEVPQNLSASRPQDRQFILSSKKLLLSDSGFYLCAWSRPGSNEKLFFGSGTQLSVL.

This clonotype was detected ten times or more. The chain links TRBV4-1 to TRBJ2-1; tentatively, D is TRBD1 (6 bases). Between the trimmed V and J ends, which lost 2 bases and 6 bases, there was a span of 14 bases. The CDR3 loop spans 15 amino acids. CDR1 is MGHRA and CDR2 is YSYEKL in the germline V gene. The CDR3, as DNA: TGCGCCAGCAGCCAACAGAATACAGGGCGCAATGAGCAGTTCTTC. Its translation: CASSQQNTGRNEQFF.

This clonotype has at least ten counts. This chain uses TRBV5-6 with TRBJ1-1; D call uncertain. CDR3 length: 14 amino acids. Between the trimmed V and J ends, which lost 2 bases and 6 bases, there was a span of 14 bases. Germline V gives CDR1 SGHDT, CDR2 YYEEEE. The CDR3 DNA follows: TGTGCCAGCAGCTTTATTTTATTCGGGGCTGAAGCTTTCTTT. Amino acid sequence: CASSFILFGAEAFF.

This clonotype was seen ten or more times. This chain links TRBV7-6 with TRBJ1-5; possible D gene TRBD1, 5 bases. V lost 0 bases and J 5 bases, leaving 11 bases between the germline ends. CDR1 is SGHVS and CDR2 is FNYEAQ in the germline V gene. The CDR3 loop spans 15 amino acids. CDR3 coding DNA: TGTGCCAGCAGCTTAGCGGTCGGAGGGGATCAGCCCCAGCATTTT. Protein product: CASSLAVGGDQPQHF.

At least ten counts were recorded for this clonotype. The V call is TRBV6-5, the J call TRBJ2-7, with D uncertain. With 0 bases removed from V and 2 bases from J, the gap between germline ends came to 11 bases. CDR1 MNHEY and CDR2 SVGAGI come from the germline V gene. The CDR3 runs 15 residues. DNA for the CDR3: TGTGCCAGCAGTTACTCGATTGGCGGAACCTACGAGCAGTACTTC. Residues: CASSYSIGGTYEQYF.

This chain links TRBV7-6 with TRBJ2-7; D remains ambiguous. Trimming pared 1 base from V and 2 bases from J, leaving 9 bases between. Germline V gene lookup returns CDR1 SGHVS and CDR2 FNYEAQ. The CDR3 loop spans 14 amino acids. CDR3 in DNA: TGTGCCAGCAGCTTAGATCCCCAGACCTACGAGCAGTACTTC. Amino acid sequence: CASSLDPQTYEQYF.

This chain links TRBV6-2 or TRBV6-3 with TRBJ1-2; 8 bases agree with TRBD1. After removal of 6 bases from V and 4 bases from J, the junction contained 4 bases not matched to a gene. Germline CDR1 MNHEY, CDR2 SVGEGT. The CDR3 runs to 13 residues. CDR3 loop: CASSRDRTYGYTF. CDR3 DNA sequence: TGTGCCAGCAGCCGGGACAGGACCTATGGCTACACCTTC.

This clonotype was detected ten times or more. CDR3 sequence: CASSLTGMNTEAFF. CDR3 in DNA: TGTGCCAGCAGCTTAACGGGCATGAACACTGAAGCTTTCTTT. The gene calls are TRBV7-2 and TRBJ1-1, with D unclear. The V gene's germline CDR1 is SGHTA and CDR2 FQGNSA. The ends were cut back, 2 bases at V and 0 bases at J, with 7 bases in the middle. The CDR3 length is 14 residues. The full variable domain, its missing parts supplied by reference TRBV7-2 and TRBJ1-1, is GAGVSQSPSNKVTEKGKDVELRCDPISGHTALYWYRQSLGQGLEFLIYFQGNSAPDKSGLPSDRFSAERTGGSVSTLTIQRTQQEDSAVYLCASSLTGMNTEAFFGQGTRLTVV.

This clonotype showed up many times. The rearrangement links TRBV20-1 to TRBJ2-1; 14 nucleotides line up with TRBD2. This CDR3 contains 13 residues. Trimming at V came to 5 bases and at J to 8 bases, leaving 2 bases not matched to a gene. From germline, CDR1 is DFQATT and CDR2 SNEGSKA (reference sequence). The CDR3 here is CSARLAGGYEQFF. For the CDR3, the DNA is TGCAGTGCTCGACTAGCGGGGGGGTATGAGCAGTTCTTC.

This clonotype has more than one count but fewer than ten. The chain couples TRBV10-3 to TRBJ2-3, with TRBD2 identical over 8 bases. V lost 0 bases to trimming and J lost 2 bases; unmatched junction nucleotides: 4. This CDR3 contains 16 residues. Germline V gene sequence: CDR1 ENHRY, CDR2 SYGVKD. The CDR3 region is CAISESSGGITDTQYF. Written as DNA, the CDR3 is TGTGCCATCAGTGAGTCGAGCGGGGGTATCACAGATACGCAGTATTTT.